The rows below give T cell receptor beta chains drawn from one sample of a study of T cells in Graves' hyperthyroidism and ophthalmopathy. In TCRdb, the multiplex PCR reads were re-called with MiXCR into one record per CDR3 protein. The sample contains roughly 530,000 distinct CDR3 sequences, roughly 18% of which appear only once. The sequenced sample consisted of blood. These receptors were taken from a young woman with Graves' ophthalmopathy. Each CDR3 is given with its conserved first and last residue. Fields, in order: D gene, V gene, clone size, J gene, CDR3 DNA, CDR3 protein. The D gene is left open where the match is weak. The listing skips clone size in some rows; elsewhere it reads once, few, many or a size class.

>-|TRBV27|many|TRBJ1-1
TGTGCCAGCAGCGCAAACGGACCAGAAGCTTTCTTT
CASSANGPEAFF
>-|TRBV12-3/TRBV12-4|many|TRBJ1-6
TGTGCCAGCAGTACCGCAGGCAATTCACCCCTCCACTTT
CASSTAGNSPLHF
>TRBD1|TRBV27|many|TRBJ2-5
TGTGCCAGCAGTTTGTCAGGGGGCGCAGAGACCCAGTACTTC
CASSLSGGAETQYF
>TRBD2|TRBV7-2|-|TRBJ2-7
TGTGCCAGCGGGATGGGACTAGCGGACTCCTACGAGCAGTACTTC
CASGMGLADSYEQYF
>-|TRBV20-1|few|TRBJ1-2
TGCAGTGCTAGAGTAGGGGGAGCAGAGGATCTATATGGCTACACCTTC
CSARVGGAEDLYGYTF
>TRBD2|TRBV12-3/TRBV12-4|many|TRBJ2-1
TGTGCCAGCAGGTCAATCTCCGGGGGGGCCGGTTTCAATGAGCAGTTCTTC
CASRSISGGAGFNEQFF
>-|TRBV6-6|-|TRBJ2-1
TGTGCCAGCAGTTACTCGCGCGAATCCTACAATGAGCAGTTCTTC
CASSYSRESYNEQFF
>TRBD1|TRBV7-9|-|TRBJ2-1
TGTGCCAGCAGCCCGACAGGGGGCGATGAGCAGTTCTTC
CASSPTGGDEQFF
>TRBD2|TRBV7-3|-|TRBJ2-1
TGTGCCAGCAGCTTAACGGGTGCACCGGGAGGAGGCAATGAGCAGTTCTTC
CASSLTGAPGGGNEQFF
>TRBD1|TRBV7-2|-|TRBJ2-2
TGTGCCAGCAGTTCTCGACAGGGGGTTCCGAACACCGGGGAGCTGTTTTTT
CASSSRQGVPNTGELFF
>TRBD1|TRBV24-1|-|TRBJ1-4
TGTGCCACCAGTGATCCTCAGGGGGCAGGTGAAAAACTGTTTTTT
CATSDPQGAGEKLFF
>-|TRBV19|-|TRBJ2-6
TGTGCCAGTAGTATGGAAAGTGCCACTTCTGGGGCCAACGTCCTGACTTTC
CASSMESATSGANVLTF
>-|TRBV7-2|many|TRBJ2-1
TGTGCCAGCAGCTTAGACTTAGCAGGTGAGCAGTTCTTC
CASSLDLAGEQFF
>-|TRBV27|many|TRBJ1-1
TGTGCCAGCAGTTTATCCCAGGGGCGGACTGAAGCTTTCTTT
CASSLSQGRTEAFF
>TRBD1|TRBV29-1|-|TRBJ1-1
TGCAGCGTTACCCCGACAGGGGGGGGGGGAACTGAAGCTTTCTTT
CSVTPTGGGGTEAFF
>TRBD2|TRBV12-3/TRBV12-4|few|TRBJ2-5
TGTGCCAGCAGTTTGGTTTTTGGTTTGCGGGGGAGTCAAGAGACCCAGTACTTC
CASSLVFGLRGSQETQYF
>TRBD2|TRBV2|many|TRBJ2-2
TGTGCCAGCGGGAGGGCTAGGACCGGGGAGCTGTTTTTT
CASGRARTGELFF
>-|TRBV19|few|TRBJ2-2
TGTGCCAGTAGCCCCCGTTCGGTAGCTGAGAACACCGGGGAGCTGTTTTTT
CASSPRSVAENTGELFF
>-|TRBV3-1|many|TRBJ1-1
TGTGCCAGCAGCCAACTCGGGGCAGGACACACTGAAGCTTTCTTT
CASSQLGAGHTEAFF
>-|TRBV7-9|-|TRBJ2-2
TGTGCCAGCAGCTTAGTTCAGGCCGGGGAGCTGTTTTTT
CASSLVQAGELFF
>-|TRBV4-1|few|TRBJ1-2
TGCGCCAGCAGCCAGGTTTCCACGGACAACTATGGCTACACCTTC
CASSQVSTDNYGYTF
>-|TRBV29-1|few|TRBJ2-7
TGCAGCGTTACGGACAGCTCCTACGAGCAGTACTTC
CSVTDSSYEQYF
>TRBD2|TRBV27|many|TRBJ2-1
TGTGCCAGCAGTTCCCAAGCGGGAGAGGACTACAATGAGCAGTTCTTC
CASSSQAGEDYNEQFF
>-|TRBV28|many|TRBJ2-7
TGTGCCAGCAGTTTAGATCTGTCAAGGAGGACCTACGAGCAGTACTTC
CASSLDLSRRTYEQYF
>TRBD1|TRBV27|many|TRBJ1-1
TGTGCCAGCAGAGACACAGGGGGCCGTGAAGCTTTCTTT
CASRDTGGREAFF
>TRBD1|TRBV7-9|few|TRBJ2-5
TGTGCCAGCAGCTTAGCATTCGGACAGGGGGAAGAGACCCAGTACTTC
CASSLAFGQGEETQYF
>-|TRBV15|few|TRBJ2-1
TGTGCCACCAGCAGACCACCAGGTCCGGCCCAGAATGAGCAGTTCTTC
CATSRPPGPAQNEQFF
>TRBD2|TRBV5-8|-|TRBJ2-2
TGTGCCAGCAGCTCGAGCGGGAGAGGGACCGGGGAGCTGTTTTTT
CASSSSGRGTGELFF
>TRBD2|TRBV30|many|TRBJ2-1
TGTGCCTGGACCCAGGGGCTAGCGGGAGTGGGGAATGAGCAGTTCTTC
CAWTQGLAGVGNEQFF
>-|TRBV11-2|-|TRBJ2-1
TGTGCCAGCAGCTTTACCGATGAGCAGTTCTTC
CASSFTDEQFF
>-|TRBV2|many|TRBJ2-1
TGTGCCAGCAGTACTAGCCCTCCCCAGTTCTTC
CASSTSPPQFF
>TRBD2|TRBV15|many|TRBJ2-3
TGTGCCACCAGCAGATCTTCTAGCGGGAGGGCAGATACGCAGTATTTT
CATSRSSSGRADTQYF
>TRBD2|TRBV28|many|TRBJ2-7
TGTGCCATCAAGTCCTTCGAGCGGGACTCCTACGAGCAGTACTTC
CAIKSFERDSYEQYF
>TRBD1|TRBV27|-|TRBJ2-5
TGTGCCAGCAGTTTCGGGACAGGGAGGCACCAAGAGACCCAGTACTTC
CASSFGTGRHQETQYF
>-|TRBV15|many|TRBJ1-5
TGTGCCACCAGCAGTATCTTGCGGGGACCCAATCAGCCCCAGCATTTT
CATSSILRGPNQPQHF
>-|TRBV9|many|TRBJ2-1
TGTGCCAGCAGCCCCTTTGACAGCTCCTACAATGAGCAGTTCTTC
CASSPFDSSYNEQFF
>-|TRBV28|many|TRBJ2-7
TGTGCCAGCAGTCCCCTCCCGGCTAGAGACTACGAGCAGTACTTC
CASSPLPARDYEQYF
>-|TRBV27|many|TRBJ1-5
TGTGCCAGCAGTTTAGGGCCGAGTCCCAATCAGCCCCAGCATTTT
CASSLGPSPNQPQHF
>TRBD2|TRBV15|many|TRBJ2-7
TGTGCCACCAGCAGAGCCGGGACTAGCGGGACCTACGAGCAGTACTTC
CATSRAGTSGTYEQYF
>-|TRBV20-1|many|TRBJ1-5
TGCAGTGCCGGGGGCGGACAGAAAGGGCAGCCCCAGCATTTT
CSAGGGQKGQPQHF
>TRBD1|TRBV9|few|TRBJ2-3
TGTGCCAGCAGCCACTCAGGGACAGGGCCCCCAGATACGCAGTATTTT
CASSHSGTGPPDTQYF
>-|TRBV6-2/TRBV6-3|few|TRBJ2-1
TGTGCCAGCAGCTATGACGGTATCCATGAGCAGTTCTTC
CASSYDGIHEQFF
>-|TRBV30|few|TRBJ2-1
TGTGCCTGGAGTGTCCCCGGGGGCCGCTCCTACAATGAGCAGTTCTTC
CAWSVPGGRSYNEQFF
>-|TRBV6-1|-|TRBJ2-7
TGTGCCAGCAACGGATGGTCCTACGAGCAGTACTTC
CASNGWSYEQYF
>TRBD2|TRBV5-1|many|TRBJ2-1
TGCGCCAGCAGCAAAGGACTAGTCGGCAATGAGCAGTTCTTC
CASSKGLVGNEQFF
>-|TRBV27|many|TRBJ2-7
TGTGCCAGCAGGGGCGGTATCTACGAGCAGTACTTC
CASRGGIYEQYF
>-|TRBV30|many|TRBJ1-1
TGTGCCTGGAGTGTATCCGACCCCGCTGAAGCTTTCTTT
CAWSVSDPAEAFF
>-|TRBV11-2|many|TRBJ1-2
TGTGCCAGCAGCTCTAGGGACGACAGCAACTATGGCTACACCTTC
CASSSRDDSNYGYTF
>-|TRBV6-5|many|TRBJ1-1
TGTGCCAGCAGTTACTCGAGCCCCACTGAAGCTTTCTTT
CASSYSSPTEAFF